One and the same sample provided the 29 T cell receptor beta chains below, sequenced in a study of blood T cell repertoires in COVID-19. This table comes from immunoSEQ multiplex PCR, and its TCRdb copy is limited to in-frame clones, with some not included. The profile covers about 180,000 clones, with approximately 85% appearing a single time and over 2.5% taken by the ten largest. Sequenced sample: peripheral blood. These receptors came from a man aged 55 to 70 with acute or convalescent COVID-19.

The chain has TRBV6-5 and TRBJ1-2, with TRBD1 identical over 7 bases. The CDR3 is made up of 13 amino acids. The V gene's germline CDR1 is MNHEY and CDR2 SVGAGI. V lost 6 bases to trimming and J lost 8 bases; unmatched junction nucleotides: 9. The CDR3 sequence is CASRPGQLSGYTF. The CDR3 DNA reads TGTGCCAGCAGGCCGGGACAGCTATCGGGCTACACCTTC.

The chain combines TRBV7-3 with TRBJ2-3; TRBD2 matches 8 bases. From germline, CDR1 is SGHTA and CDR2 FQGTGA. This CDR3 contains 16 residues. The junction had 7 bases not matched to a gene; V was cut back by 5 bases and J by 0 bases. CDR3: CASSGRLALSTDTQYF. Written as DNA, the CDR3 is TGTGCCAGCAGCGGGCGACTAGCGCTCAGCACAGATACGCAGTATTTT.

This rearrangement joins TRBV27 to TRBJ2-7; 8 nucleotides agree with TRBD2. The CDR3 covers 14 residues. Germline V gene lookup returns CDR1 MNHEY and CDR2 SMNVEV (reference sequence). With V trimmed by 3 bases and J by 5 bases, 6 bases remained unmatched. CDR3 residues: CASSLSRGAHEQYF. Here the CDR3 DNA reads TGTGCCAGCAGTTTGTCGCGGGGGGCCCACGAGCAGTACTTC.

The chain joins TRBV6-6 to TRBJ1-1, with 9 bases aligning to TRBD1. The CDR3 loop spans 18 amino acids. Germline V gene sequence: CDR1 MNHNY, CDR2 SVGAGI (reference sequence). The trim removed 5 bases at V and 2 bases at J, leaving 15 bases unmatched. The CDR3 region is CASSRGTGMRLGNTEAFF. The CDR3 DNA reads TGTGCCAGCAGTCGCGGGACAGGGATGAGGCTAGGAAACACTGAAGCTTTCTTT.

The genes are TRBV5-5 and TRBJ2-7; D perhaps matches TRBD2 (6 bases). The CDR3 runs to 14 residues. Germline V gene sequence: CDR1 SGHKS, CDR2 YYEKEE (reference sequence). Trimming removed 4 bases at V and 2 bases at J, with 13 bases between. This chain's CDR3 is CASSGSGLPYEQYF. In nucleotides, the CDR3 is TGTGCCAGCAGCGGGTCGGGACTGCCCTACGAGCAGTACTTC.

This clone came up a few times. Other nucleotide sequences in the sample specify the same CDR3. This rearrangement joins TRBV28 to TRBJ2-1; possibly TRBD2 for D (5 bases). The CDR3 extends over 11 amino acids. Germline assignment: CDR1 MDHEN and CDR2 SYDVKM. V dropped 5 bases and J dropped 6 bases, with 5 bases sitting between them. DNA for the CDR3: TGTGCCAGCAGTCGGGGCAATGAGCAGTTCTTC. Translating it yields CASSRGNEQFF. Variable domain in full (rest from reference TRBV28 and TRBJ2-1): DVKVTQSSRYLVKRTGEKVFLECVQDMDHENMFWYRQDPGLGLRLIYFSYDVKMKEKGDIPEGYSVSREKKERFSLILESASTNQTSMYLCASSRGNEQFFGPGTRLTVL.

The V gene is TRBV9, the J gene TRBJ2-1, with unresolved D. In germline, CDR1 is SGDLS, CDR2 YYNGEE. Between the trimmed V and J ends, which lost 4 bases and 9 bases, there was a span of 14 bases. The CDR3 loop spans 13 amino acids. The CDR3 loop is CASSPRPSGEQFF. The CDR3 DNA reads TGTGCCAGCAGCCCGAGACCCTCGGGTGAGCAGTTCTTC.

The chain employs TRBV27 and TRBJ2-7; 14 nucleotides line up with TRBD2. Germline lookup yields CDR1 MNHEY and CDR2 SMNVEV (reference sequence). After removal of 5 bases from V and 2 bases from J, the junction contained 14 bases not matched to a gene. The CDR3 runs to 19 residues. Written as DNA, the CDR3 is TGTGCCAGCAGTCCATCACATCCGGGACTAGCGGGAGTCCCCTACGAGCAGTACTTC. This codes for CASSPSHPGLAGVPYEQYF.

The rearrangement links TRBV27 to TRBJ2-7; 9 bases match TRBD2. Germline CDR1 reads MNHEY; CDR2 reads SMNVEV (reference sequence). This CDR3 is built from 16 residues. With V trimmed by 5 bases and J by 1 base, 9 bases remained unmatched. CDR3 sequence (DNA): TGTGCCAGCAGTCCCCAGAGCGGGAGGTCGTCCTACGAGCAGTACTTC. Translated: CASSPQSGRSSYEQYF.

V is TRBV19 and J is TRBJ2-2; tentatively, D is TRBD2 (5 bases). The germline V gene has CDR1 LNHDA and CDR2 SQIVND (reference sequence). V lost 3 bases and J 6 bases, leaving 5 bases between the germline ends. The CDR3 has 12 residues. The CDR3 bases are TGTGCCAGTAGTATGAGGGCCGGGGAGCTGTTTTTT. The encoded protein is CASSMRAGELFF.

This clone was detected only once. The V call is TRBV5-4, the J call TRBJ1-4; D might be TRBD1 (5 bases). CDR1 and CDR2 from the germline V gene are SGHNT and YYREEE (reference sequence). The ends were cut back, 0 bases at V and 8 bases at J, with 14 bases in the middle. The CDR3 runs 15 residues. CDR3 residues: CASSLGSGHREKLFF. The CDR3 bases are TGTGCCAGCAGCTTGGGATCCGGACACCGAGAAAAACTGTTTTTT.

In its sample, this clone was seen a few times. This chain uses TRBV27 with TRBJ2-2, with D unclear. The CDR3 sequence is 14 residues long. Germline V gene sequence: CDR1 MNHEY, CDR2 SMNVEV (reference sequence). Trimming stripped 10 bases from V and 1 base from J, with 13 bases between. The DNA for the CDR3 is TGTGCCACCTCGGTCGGAGTGAACACCGGGGAGCTGTTTTTT. It is translated as CATSVGVNTGELFF.

The chain is built from TRBV7-2 and TRBJ2-3; maybe TRBD2 (6 bases). Trimming left V 1 base short and J 2 bases short, with 10 bases between. Germline CDR1 SGHTA, CDR2 FQGNSA. This CDR3 spans 15 amino acids. CDR3 DNA: TGTGCCAGCAGCTTAGTGGCGGGACTCACAGATACGCAGTATTTT. This codes for CASSLVAGLTDTQYF.

The CDR3 DNA is TGTGCCAGCAGTGAGGACAGGGAAGATACGCAGTATTTT. Protein: CASSEDREDTQYF. The chain joins TRBV6-4 to TRBJ2-3, with 8 positions matching TRBD1. Germline V CDR1 and CDR2: MRHNA, SNTAGT. The CDR3 consists of 13 residues. With 3 bases clipped from V and 5 bases from J, the junction kept 1 base outside the gene matches.

The rearrangement joins TRBV7-2 to TRBJ1-3, with D perhaps matching TRBD1 (6 bases). This CDR3 contains 16 residues. Trimming stripped 4 bases from V and 1 base from J, with 14 bases between. CDR1 and CDR2 from the germline V gene are SGHTA and FQGNSA. CDR3: CASSSDGTSSGNTIYF. CDR3 DNA sequence: TGTGCCAGCAGCTCCGACGGGACAAGTTCTGGAAACACCATATATTTT.

The chain employs TRBV5-6 and TRBJ2-2; 8 nucleotides line up with TRBD1. This CDR3 is 15 amino acids long. J was trimmed by 6 bases and V by 3 bases; bases with no gene match: 7. The germline V gene encodes CDR1 SGHDT and CDR2 YYEEEE. The CDR3 reads CASSWVDRVAGELFF. The CDR3 bases are TGTGCCAGCAGCTGGGTGGACAGGGTAGCCGGGGAGCTGTTTTTT.

Here the CDR3 DNA reads TGTGCCAGCAGTTACAGCCCCGGACAGCTTTCCTACGAGCAGTACTTC. Translated, it gives CASSYSPGQLSYEQYF. The rearrangement uses TRBV6-6 and TRBJ2-7; perhaps TRBD1 as D (6 bases). V lost 2 bases and J lost 1, with 15 bases in between. In germline, CDR1 is MNHNY, CDR2 SVGAGI (reference sequence). The CDR3 is made up of 16 amino acids.

V gene TRBV14 combines with J gene TRBJ1-2, with TRBD1 matching 8 bases. The CDR3 loop spans 14 amino acids. Germline lookup yields CDR1 SGHDN and CDR2 FVKESK. J was trimmed by 7 bases and V by 2 bases; bases with no gene match: 6. For the CDR3, the DNA is TGTGCCAGCAGCCAACCGACAGGGGTTGGTGGCTACACCTTC. Encoded protein: CASSQPTGVGGYTF.

This chain links TRBV6-5 with TRBJ1-4; 8 positions match TRBD1. The CDR3 has 13 residues. Trimming removed 6 bases from V and 16 bases from J; junction bases left unmatched: 13. The germline CDR1 and CDR2 sequences are MNHEY and SVGAGI. In DNA, the CDR3 is TGTGCCAGCAGGAGAGACCCGGGACAGGAACCGTTTTTT. This codes for CASRRDPGQEPFF.

The V and J genes are TRBV6-5 and TRBJ2-7, with TRBD2 identical over 11 bases. In germline, CDR1 is MNHEY, CDR2 SVGAGI. Trimming took 7 bases from V and 0 from J; bases not matched to a gene: 5. This CDR3 is built from 15 residues. The CDR3 here is CASMWTSGPSYEQYF. Written as DNA, the CDR3 is TGTGCCAGCATGTGGACTAGCGGGCCCTCCTACGAGCAGTACTTC.

This rearrangement joins TRBV7-2 to TRBJ2-5; 8 bases fit TRBD1. There are 15 residues in the CDR3. Looked up from germline, CDR1 is SGHTA and CDR2 is FQGNSA. The junction had 4 bases not matched to a gene; V was cut back by 2 bases and J by 2 bases. CDR3 nucleotides: TGTGCCAGCAGCTTAAATCAGGGGGCTCAAGAGACCCAGTACTTC. Translation gives CASSLNQGAQETQYF.

V usage is TRBV7-6 and J usage is TRBJ2-3, with 7 bases identical to TRBD2. This CDR3 comprises 15 residues. V lost 5 bases to trimming and J lost 4 bases; unmatched junction nucleotides: 9. Germline loops: CDR1 SGHVS, CDR2 FNYEAQ. Written as DNA, the CDR3 is TGTGCCAGCAGCCTTATTGCGGGAGACCCAGATACGCAGTATTTT. It yields the protein CASSLIAGDPDTQYF.

V is TRBV19 and J is TRBJ1-6; D may be TRBD1 (6 bases). V lost 3 bases, J lost 4 bases, and 13 bases lay in between. Germline V lookup: CDR1 LNHDA, CDR2 SQIVND (reference sequence). CDR3 length equals 16 residues. The CDR3 protein is CASSIAGTHYNSPLHF. DNA of the CDR3: TGTGCCAGTAGTATCGCCGGGACACATTATAATTCACCCCTCCACTTT.

This chain links TRBV4-1 with TRBJ1-5, with D perhaps matching TRBD1 (5 bases). Between the trimmed V and J ends, which lost 1 base and 5 bases, there was a span of 12 bases. Germline V CDR1 and CDR2: MGHRA, YSYEKL. The CDR3 consists of 15 residues. The CDR3 DNA sequence: TGCGCCAGCAGCCAAGGGAGGGGCGGGGATCAGCCCCAGCATTTT. Amino acids: CASSQGRGGDQPQHF.

The J gene is TRBJ2-7, the V gene TRBV27, with TRBD1 identical over 9 bases. The length of the CDR3 is 16 residues. CDR1 MNHEY and CDR2 SMNVEV come from the germline V gene (reference sequence). The junction had 10 bases not matched to a gene; V was cut back by 6 bases and J by 1 base. CDR3 DNA: TGTGCCAGCAGCAATGGACAGGGGCGCAATTCCTACGAGCAGTACTTC. It codes for CASSNGQGRNSYEQYF.

The V gene is TRBV11-2, the J gene TRBJ2-7, with 8 bases fitting TRBD2. The trim removed 8 bases at V and 0 bases at J, leaving 9 bases unmatched. The CDR3 extends over 15 amino acids. Germline values: CDR1 SGHAT, CDR2 FQNNGV. CDR3 in amino acids: CASASLAGYSYEQYF. As DNA, the CDR3 is TGTGCCAGCGCCTCCCTAGCGGGTTACTCCTACGAGCAGTACTTC.

The chain combines TRBV5-5 with TRBJ2-7, with 15 bases fitting TRBD2. The germline CDR1 and CDR2 sequences are SGHKS and YYEKEE (reference sequence). The CDR3 has 17 residues. After removal of 1 base from V and 5 bases from J, the junction contained 7 bases not matched to a gene. In DNA form, the CDR3 reads TGTGCCAGCAGCTTGTGGACTAGCGGGAGGGCCCTGGACGAGCAGTACTTC. It translates to CASSLWTSGRALDEQYF.

CDR3 loop: CASRPGLAYEQFF. In DNA, the CDR3 is TGTGCCAGCAGACCGGGACTAGCGTACGAGCAGTTCTTC. The V gene is TRBV6-5, the J gene TRBJ2-1, with TRBD2 matching 10 bases. The CDR3 extends over 13 amino acids. CDR1 and CDR2 (germline): MNHEY, SVGAGI. Trimming removed 6 bases from V and 10 bases from J; junction bases left unmatched: 6.

This chain connects TRBV30 to TRBJ1-1; D might be TRBD1 (6 bases). Germline CDR1 reads GTSNPN; CDR2 reads SVGIG (reference sequence). The V end was cut by 0 bases, the J end by 10 bases, with 18 bases between. The CDR3 has 14 residues. The CDR3 loop is CAWSVRAGDLRAFF. CDR3 DNA sequence: TGTGCCTGGAGTGTACGGGCAGGGGATCTGCGAGCTTTCTTT. The variable domain in full, completed from reference TRBV30 and TRBJ1-1, reads SQTIHQWPATLVQPVGSPLSLECTVEGTSNPNLYWYRQAAGRGLQLLFYSVGIGQISSEVPQNLSASRPQDRQFILSSKKLLLSDSGFYLCAWSVRAGDLRAFFGQGTRLTVV.